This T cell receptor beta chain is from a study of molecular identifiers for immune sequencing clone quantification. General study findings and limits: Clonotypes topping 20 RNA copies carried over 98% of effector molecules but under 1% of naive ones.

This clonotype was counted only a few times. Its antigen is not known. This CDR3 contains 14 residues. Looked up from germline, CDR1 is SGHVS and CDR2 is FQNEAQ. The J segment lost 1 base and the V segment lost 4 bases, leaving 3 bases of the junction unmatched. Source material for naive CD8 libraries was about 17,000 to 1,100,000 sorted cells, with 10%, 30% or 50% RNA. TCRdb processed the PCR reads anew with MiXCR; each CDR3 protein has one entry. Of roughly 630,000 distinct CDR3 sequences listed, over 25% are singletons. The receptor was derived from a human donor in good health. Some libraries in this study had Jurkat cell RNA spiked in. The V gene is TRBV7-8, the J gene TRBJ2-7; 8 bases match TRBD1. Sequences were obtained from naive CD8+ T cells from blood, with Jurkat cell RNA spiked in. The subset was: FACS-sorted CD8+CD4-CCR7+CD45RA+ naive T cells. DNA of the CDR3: TGTGCCAGCAGCTGGAACAGGGGGTCCTACGAGCAGTACTTC. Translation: CASSWNRGSYEQYF. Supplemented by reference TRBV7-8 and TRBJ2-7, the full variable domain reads GAGVSQSPRYKVAKRGQDVALRCDPISGHVSLFWYQQALGQGPEFLTYFQNEAQLDKSGLPSDRFFAERPEGSVSTLKIQRTQQEDSAVYLCASSWNRGSYEQYFGPGTRLTVT.